This T cell receptor beta chain came from a study of neoadjuvant anti-PD-1 for oral cavity cancer. Study-wide context: Patients mostly received three to four biweekly nivolumab doses at 3 mg/kg before surgery.

V lost 1 base to trimming and J lost 4 bases, with 7 bases between them. Germline CDR1 GTSNPN, CDR2 SVGIG (reference sequence). This CDR3 is 12 amino acids long. Clones were read by immunoSEQ multiplex PCR, and TCRdb kept only the in-frame ones, dropping some. The table has fewer than 90,000 clones, about four fifths seen once. The sample in question was PBMCs, obtained before nivolumab (anti-PD-1) treatment. This receptor was identified in a person between 40 and 79 years old with oral cavity squamous cell carcinoma. V and J are TRBV30 and TRBJ1-2; unclear D gene. Written as DNA, the CDR3 is TGTGCCTGGAGTGACCTTTCCTATGGCTACACCTTC. This encodes CAWSDLSYGYTF. The complete variable domain, with remaining parts taken from reference TRBV30 and TRBJ1-2, reads SQTIHQWPATLVQPVGSPLSLECTVEGTSNPNLYWYRQAAGRGLQLLFYSVGIGQISSEVPQNLSASRPQDRQFILSSKKLLLSDSGFYLCAWSDLSYGYTFGSGTRLTVV.